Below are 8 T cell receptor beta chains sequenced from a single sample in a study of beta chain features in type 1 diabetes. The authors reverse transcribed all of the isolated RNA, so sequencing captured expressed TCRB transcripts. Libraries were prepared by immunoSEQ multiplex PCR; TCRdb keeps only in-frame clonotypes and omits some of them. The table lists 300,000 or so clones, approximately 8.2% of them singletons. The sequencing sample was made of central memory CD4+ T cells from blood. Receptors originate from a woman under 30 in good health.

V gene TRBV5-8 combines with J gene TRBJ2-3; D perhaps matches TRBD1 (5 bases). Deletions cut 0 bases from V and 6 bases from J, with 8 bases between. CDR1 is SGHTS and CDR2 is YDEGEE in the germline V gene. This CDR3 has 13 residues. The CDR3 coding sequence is TGTGCCAGCAGCTTGGTTGGGGCCGATACGCAGTATTTT. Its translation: CASSLVGADTQYF.

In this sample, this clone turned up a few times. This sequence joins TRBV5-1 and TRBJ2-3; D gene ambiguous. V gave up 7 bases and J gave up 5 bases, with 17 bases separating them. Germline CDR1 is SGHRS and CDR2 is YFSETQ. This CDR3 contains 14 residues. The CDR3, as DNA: TGCGCCAGCGTAGCTGGGCTCGATGGAGATACGCAGTATTTT. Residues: CASVAGLDGDTQYF. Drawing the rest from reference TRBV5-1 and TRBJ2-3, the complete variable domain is KAGVTQTPRYLIKTRGQQVTLSCSPISGHRSVSWYQQTPGQGLQFLFEYFSETQRNKGNFPGRFSGRQFSNSRSEMNVSTLELGDSALYLCASVAGLDGDTQYFGPGTRLTVL.

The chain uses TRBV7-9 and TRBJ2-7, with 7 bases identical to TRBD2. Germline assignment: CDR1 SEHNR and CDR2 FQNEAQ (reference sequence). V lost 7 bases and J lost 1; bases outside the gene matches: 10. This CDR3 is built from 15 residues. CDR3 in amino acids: CASTEWASGSYEQYF. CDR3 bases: TGTGCCAGCACCGAATGGGCTAGCGGATCCTACGAGCAGTACTTC.

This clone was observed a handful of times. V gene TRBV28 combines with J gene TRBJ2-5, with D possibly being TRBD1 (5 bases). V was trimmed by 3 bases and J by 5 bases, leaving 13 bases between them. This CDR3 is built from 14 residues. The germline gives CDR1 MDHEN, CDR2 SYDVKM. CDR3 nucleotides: TGTGCCAGCAGTTTTCAGGGCATGTTTGAGACCCAGTACTTC. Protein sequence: CASSFQGMFETQYF.

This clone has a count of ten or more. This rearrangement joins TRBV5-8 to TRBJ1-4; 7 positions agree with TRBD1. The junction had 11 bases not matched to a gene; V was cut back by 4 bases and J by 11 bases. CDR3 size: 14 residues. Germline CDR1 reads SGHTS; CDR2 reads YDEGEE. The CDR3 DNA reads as TGTGCCAGCAGCCATTCCGGGACAGCCCTGAAACTGTTTTTT. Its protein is CASSHSGTALKLFF.

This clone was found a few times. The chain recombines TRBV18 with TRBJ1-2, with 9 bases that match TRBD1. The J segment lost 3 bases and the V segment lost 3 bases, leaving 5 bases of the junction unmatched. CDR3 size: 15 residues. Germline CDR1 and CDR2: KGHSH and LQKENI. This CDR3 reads CASSPSDRGDYGYTF. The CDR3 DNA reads TGTGCCAGCTCACCCTCGGACAGGGGAGACTATGGCTACACCTTC.

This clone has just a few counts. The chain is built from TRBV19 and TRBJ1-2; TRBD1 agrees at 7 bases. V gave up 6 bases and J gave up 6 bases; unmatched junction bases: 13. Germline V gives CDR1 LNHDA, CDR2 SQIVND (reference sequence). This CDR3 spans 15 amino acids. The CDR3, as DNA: TGTGCCAGTAGACCTCTCACTACAGGGGATGATGGCTACACCTTC. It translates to CASRPLTTGDDGYTF.

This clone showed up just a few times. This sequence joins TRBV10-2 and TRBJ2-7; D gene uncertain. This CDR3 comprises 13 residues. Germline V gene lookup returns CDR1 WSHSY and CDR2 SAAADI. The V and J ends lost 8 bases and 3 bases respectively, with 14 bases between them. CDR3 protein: CASLVLPLYEQYF. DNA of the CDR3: TGCGCCAGCCTGGTTTTACCTCTCTACGAGCAGTACTTC.